Shown below are 26 T cell receptor beta chains from a single sample sequenced in a study of T cell responses to AZD1222 COVID-19 vaccine. TCRdb's table, derived via immunoSEQ multiplex PCR, lists solely in-frame clones and lacks some. The sample includes around 130,000 clones, under 95% seen only once; the top ten take 5% to 6%. Sequenced here: peripheral blood, sampled on day 0 of AZD1222 vaccination. The receptors derive from an adult in good health.

The chain joins TRBV10-1 to TRBJ1-1, with D uncertain. CDR3 length: 13 residues. V was trimmed by 3 bases and J by 0 bases, leaving 5 bases between them. Germline loops: CDR1 WNHNN, CDR2 SYGVQD (reference sequence). The CDR3 DNA follows: TGCGCCAGCAGTGACGGAGTGAACACTGAAGCTTTCTTT. This sequence encodes CASSDGVNTEAFF.

The chain combines TRBV27 with TRBJ1-4, with TRBD1 as a possible D gene (5 bases). The CDR3 totals 16 residues. V was shortened by 6 bases and J by 3 bases, with 17 bases between the two germline ends. Germline lookup yields CDR1 MNHEY and CDR2 SMNVEV (reference sequence). In DNA, the CDR3 is TGTGCCAGCAGGCCTAGAGCAGGGTTGTCTAATGAAAAACTGTTTTTT. Residues: CASRPRAGLSNEKLFF.

The table lists this clone with a count of one. The rearrangement links TRBV19 to TRBJ2-2; D gene unclear. V lost 1 base and J 1 base, leaving 7 bases between the germline ends. This CDR3 contains 15 residues. CDR1 LNHDA and CDR2 SQIVND come from the germline V gene (reference sequence). CDR3 residues: CASSIGAGNTGELFF. CDR3 sequence (DNA): TGTGCCAGTAGTATAGGGGCCGGGAACACCGGGGAGCTGTTTTTT.

The chain carries TRBV28 and TRBJ1-2; D gene unclear. V lost 2 bases to trimming and J lost 8 bases, with 21 bases between them. The CDR3 extends over 16 amino acids. CDR1 is MDHEN and CDR2 is SYDVKM in the germline V gene. The DNA for the CDR3 is TGTGCCAGCAGTTTAGGCGGACGGAGCTTTTTGAAGGGCTACACCTTC. Its translation: CASSLGGRSFLKGYTF.

The gene calls are TRBV2 and TRBJ1-5, with D possibly matching TRBD1 (5 bases). Trimming pared 4 bases from V and 5 bases from J, leaving 18 bases between. Germline assignment: CDR1 SNHLY and CDR2 FYNNEI. The CDR3 consists of 16 residues. In DNA, the CDR3 is TGTGCCAGCAGTGCCCCAGGGAGGAAAGCGGATCAGCCCCAGCATTTT. Its translation is CASSAPGRKADQPQHF.

The rearrangement links TRBV21-1 to TRBJ1-1. TRBV21-1 is deemed a pseudogene. The CDR3 is made up of 9 amino acids. CDR3 nucleotides: TGTGCCTCGAGGGTGGCGGCTTTCTTT. Translated, it gives CASRVAAFF.

The chain links TRBV6-1 to TRBJ1-1; D gene unclear. CDR1 is MNHNS and CDR2 is SASEGT in the germline V gene. Between the trimmed V and J ends, which lost 3 bases and 0 bases, there was a span of 5 bases. This CDR3 region has 13 residues. CDR3 protein: CASSDLMNTEAFF. CDR3 in DNA: TGTGCCAGCAGTGACCTTATGAACACTGAAGCTTTCTTT.

The V call is TRBV9, the J call TRBJ1-1; D possibly corresponds to TRBD1 (5 bases). V lost 4 bases and J 11 bases, leaving 21 bases between the germline ends. The CDR3 extends over 14 amino acids. Germline lookup yields CDR1 SGDLS and CDR2 YYNGEE. Written as DNA, the CDR3 is TGTGCCAGCAGCAAGGGGACGGACAATTTGGGGGCTTTCTTT. Its protein product is CASSKGTDNLGAFF.

This sequence joins TRBV3-1 (or the pseudogene TRBV3-2) and TRBJ2-7; 8 nucleotides line up with TRBD2. There are 15 residues in the CDR3. Per germline, CDR1 LGHDT and CDR2 YNNKEL (reference sequence). The J segment lost 6 bases and the V segment lost 2 bases, leaving 9 bases of the junction unmatched. In DNA form, the CDR3 reads TGTGCCAGCAGCCAATTTACCGGGGGGGCGGCCGAGCAGTACTTC. This sequence encodes CASSQFTGGAAEQYF.

The rearrangement joins TRBV9 to TRBJ1-3, with D possibly being TRBD1 (6 bases). The germline V gene encodes CDR1 SGDLS and CDR2 YYNGEE. This CDR3 region has 14 residues. Between the trimmed V and J ends, which lost 0 bases and 4 bases, there was a span of 8 bases. The CDR3 coding sequence is TGTGCCAGCAGCGTAGGGGGGGCAGGAAACACCATATATTTT. Amino acid sequence: CASSVGGAGNTIYF.

The genes are TRBV10-1 and TRBJ2-2; unclear D gene. The CDR3 is made up of 12 amino acids. Germline loops: CDR1 WNHNN, CDR2 SYGVQD (reference sequence). The V end lost 2 bases, the J end lost 6 bases, and 4 bases lay between the germline ends. The CDR3 spells CASSEAPGELFF. The CDR3 coding sequence is TGCGCCAGCAGTGAGGCCCCCGGGGAGCTGTTTTTT.

The chain combines TRBV7-8 with TRBJ2-5; D gene unclear. The V and J ends lost 1 base and 7 bases respectively, with 10 bases between them. Germline V lookup: CDR1 SGHVS, CDR2 FQNEAQ. This CDR3 is 13 amino acids long. This CDR3 is CASSLDGPGTQYF. CDR3 DNA sequence: TGTGCCAGCAGCTTAGATGGCCCGGGGACCCAGTACTTC.

J is TRBJ2-3 and V is TRBV6-5, with TRBD2 identical over 7 bases. In germline, CDR1 is MNHEY, CDR2 SVGAGI. This CDR3 contains 14 residues. The J segment lost 4 bases and the V segment lost 11 bases, leaving 12 bases of the junction unmatched. The CDR3 loop reads CASEAGESADTQYF. The CDR3 nucleotides are TGTGCCTCGGAGGCGGGAGAATCCGCAGATACGCAGTATTTT.

This clone was detected only a few times. The chain links TRBV6-1 to TRBJ1-1; 7 bases match TRBD1. Germline-derived CDR1 and CDR2 are MNHNS and SASEGT. The CDR3 contains 13 residues. J was trimmed by 6 bases and V by 3 bases; bases with no gene match: 4. CDR3: CASSDTGASEAFF. Here the CDR3 DNA reads TGTGCCAGCAGTGATACAGGGGCATCTGAAGCTTTCTTT.

The chain couples TRBV5-1 to TRBJ2-3; D call uncertain. The CDR3 runs 13 residues. CDR1 is SGHRS, CDR2 YFSETQ, per germline. V was pared by 5 bases and J by 0 bases, with 7 bases between. CDR3 DNA sequence: TGCGCCAGCAGGTCCGGGAGCACAGATACGCAGTATTTT. Its translation: CASRSGSTDTQYF.

This clone was recorded once. V is TRBV5-6 and J is TRBJ1-2, with TRBD1 matching 8 bases. CDR1 is SGHDT and CDR2 is YYEEEE in the germline V gene. This CDR3 is 16 amino acids long. Losses at the gene ends were 0 bases for V and 6 bases for J; bases not matched to a gene: 10. The CDR3 here is CASSLAGTGPWDGYTF. The CDR3 nucleotides read TGTGCCAGCAGCTTGGCCGGGACAGGCCCCTGGGATGGCTACACCTTC.

The chain carries TRBV11-2 and TRBJ1-2, with 12 bases matching TRBD1. Trimming cost V 1 base and J 3 bases; bases outside gene matches: 6. CDR1 is SGHAT, CDR2 FQNNGV, per germline. The CDR3 is 17 amino acids. The CDR3: CASSLVGTGGADYGYTF. For the CDR3, the DNA is TGTGCCAGCAGCTTAGTCGGGACAGGGGGCGCGGACTATGGCTACACCTTC. Full variable domain (rest looked up from reference TRBV11-2 and TRBJ1-2): EAGVAQSPRYKIIEKRQSVAFWCNPISGHATLYWYQQILGQGPKLLIQFQNNGVVDDSQLPKDRFSAERLKGVDSTLKIQPAKLEDSAVYLCASSLVGTGGADYGYTFGSGTRLTVV.

This sequence joins TRBV19 and TRBJ1-4, with no clear D. Trimming cost V 3 bases and J 4 bases, with 9 bases left between them. The CDR3 extends over 14 amino acids. Germline CDR1 is LNHDA and CDR2 is SQIVND (reference sequence). CDR3 nucleotides: TGTGCCAGTAGTATCTTGAGCAGTAATGAAAAACTGTTTTTT. Translation: CASSILSSNEKLFF. Looking up the rest from reference TRBV19 and TRBJ1-4 gives the full variable domain: DGGITQSPKYLFRKEGQNVTLSCEQNLNHDAMYWYRQDPGQGLRLIYYSQIVNDFQKGDIAEGYSVSREKKESFPLTVTSAQKNPTAFYLCASSILSSNEKLFFGSGTQLSVL.

In this sample, this clone turned up once. The J gene is TRBJ1-1, the V gene TRBV29-1; D unresolved. Trimming removed 0 bases at V and 4 bases at J, with 9 bases between. The CDR3 spans 13 residues. Germline CDR1 reads SQVTM; CDR2 reads ANQGSEA. CDR3 protein: CSVEEGFGTEAFF. The DNA for the CDR3 is TGCAGCGTTGAAGAAGGGTTTGGCACTGAAGCTTTCTTT.

The chain carries TRBV27 and TRBJ1-2; D uncertain. V was clipped by 2 bases and J by 2 bases, with 6 bases between them. CDR3 length: 13 amino acids. In germline, CDR1 is MNHEY, CDR2 SMNVEV (reference sequence). CDR3 DNA sequence: TGTGCCAGCAGTTTAGGGCTCAACTATGGCTACACCTTC. Translated, it gives CASSLGLNYGYTF.

Comments on this clone: Relative to the germline gene, one junction end is altered; a read error may explain this. The gene calls are TRBV2 and TRBJ2-3; no definite D call. Germline V gene lookup returns CDR1 SNHLY and CDR2 FYNNEI. This CDR3 region has 13 residues. The CDR3 DNA follows: TGTGCCAGCAGTGGGCATCGCACTGATACGCAGTATTTT. Its protein product is CASSGHRTDTQYF.

This clone has only a few counts. This chain connects TRBV10-2 to TRBJ1-6; TRBD1 is a possible D gene (5 bases). Trimming took off 1 base at V and 8 bases at J, with 15 bases between the two ends. The CDR3 runs to 16 residues. Germline V gene sequence: CDR1 WSHSY, CDR2 SAAADI. The CDR3 spells CASSEFVGAGYSPLHF. The CDR3 nucleotides are TGCGCCAGCAGTGAGTTTGTAGGGGCAGGGTATTCACCCCTCCACTTT.

The chain recombines TRBV29-1 with TRBJ2-3, with 12 bases identical to TRBD2. The CDR3 spans 15 residues. Germline CDR1 reads SQVTM; CDR2 reads ANQGSEA. Trimming at V came to 2 bases and at J to 5 bases, leaving 5 bases not matched to a gene. CDR3 protein: CSVELAGGYGDTQYF. The CDR3, as DNA: TGCAGCGTTGAACTAGCGGGAGGGTATGGAGATACGCAGTATTTT.

V is TRBV30 and J is TRBJ1-4; 7 positions match TRBD1. The CDR3 is made up of 15 amino acids. Germline trimming cut 5 bases from V and 5 bases from J; bases unmatched to any gene: 11. Looked up from germline, CDR1 is GTSNPN and CDR2 is SVGIG (reference sequence). CDR3 nucleotide sequence: TGTGCCTGGGGCGGCATGGGACAGCTAAATGAAAAACTGTTTTTT. Translation gives CAWGGMGQLNEKLFF.

The V and J genes are TRBV18 and TRBJ2-7, with D possibly TRBD2 on 5 matching bases. Per the germline V gene, CDR1 is KGHSH and CDR2 is LQKENI. The length of the CDR3 is 13 residues. V was trimmed by 6 bases and J by 7 bases, leaving 16 bases between them. Here the CDR3 DNA reads TGTGCCAGCTCTACCTACTCGGGGTTTGAGCAGTACTTC. Its protein is CASSTYSGFEQYF.

The chain employs TRBV19 and TRBJ1-5; no clear D gene. CDR1 and CDR2 (germline): LNHDA, SQIVND (reference sequence). Trimming left V 3 bases short and J 0 bases short, with 12 bases between. The CDR3 totals 16 residues. The CDR3 DNA reads as TGTGCCAGTAGTATGGGCCCCAGCTATAGCAATCAGCCCCAGCATTTT. Translated, it gives CASSMGPSYSNQPQHF.